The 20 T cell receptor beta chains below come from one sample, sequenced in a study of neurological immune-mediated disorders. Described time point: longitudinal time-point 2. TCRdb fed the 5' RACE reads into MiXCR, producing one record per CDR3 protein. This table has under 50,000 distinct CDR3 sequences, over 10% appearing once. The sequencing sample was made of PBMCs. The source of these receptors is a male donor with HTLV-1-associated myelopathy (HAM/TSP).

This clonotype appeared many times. The CDR3 coding sequence is TGTGCCAGTACTATACGAGGGGACGGGAAAGCTTTCTTT. This encodes CASTIRGDGKAFF. The rearrangement links TRBV2 to TRBJ1-1, with D possibly being TRBD1 (5 bases). In germline, CDR1 is SNHLY, CDR2 FYNNEI. Trimming pared 9 bases from V and 9 bases from J, leaving 20 bases between. The CDR3 consists of 13 residues.

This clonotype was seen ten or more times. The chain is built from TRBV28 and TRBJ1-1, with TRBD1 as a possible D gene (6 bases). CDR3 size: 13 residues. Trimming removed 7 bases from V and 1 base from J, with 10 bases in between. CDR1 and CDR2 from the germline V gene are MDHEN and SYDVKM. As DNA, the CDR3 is TGTGCCAGCACCATCAGGGGGAACACTGAAGCTTTCTTT. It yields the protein CASTIRGNTEAFF.

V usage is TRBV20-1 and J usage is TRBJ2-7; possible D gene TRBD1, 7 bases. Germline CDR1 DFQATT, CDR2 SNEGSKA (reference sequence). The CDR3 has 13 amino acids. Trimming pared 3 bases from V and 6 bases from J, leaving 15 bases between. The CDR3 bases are TGCAGTGCTAGGGAGGGGGCGCGGAGCGAGCAGTACTTC. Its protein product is CSAREGARSEQYF.

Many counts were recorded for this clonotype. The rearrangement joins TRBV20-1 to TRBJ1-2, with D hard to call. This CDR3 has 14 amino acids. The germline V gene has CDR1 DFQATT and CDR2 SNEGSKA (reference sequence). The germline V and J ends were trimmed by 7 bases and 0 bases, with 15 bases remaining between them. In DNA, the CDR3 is TGCAGTGGTCAGCAAGCGGGGACTAACTATGGCTACACCTTC. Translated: CSGQQAGTNYGYTF.

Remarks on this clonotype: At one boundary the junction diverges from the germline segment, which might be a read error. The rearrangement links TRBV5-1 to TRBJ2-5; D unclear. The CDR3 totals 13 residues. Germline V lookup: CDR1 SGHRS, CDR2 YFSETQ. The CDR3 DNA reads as TGCGCCAACAGCTTAGGAGTCAGCGAGACCCAGTACTTC. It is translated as CANSLGVSETQYF.

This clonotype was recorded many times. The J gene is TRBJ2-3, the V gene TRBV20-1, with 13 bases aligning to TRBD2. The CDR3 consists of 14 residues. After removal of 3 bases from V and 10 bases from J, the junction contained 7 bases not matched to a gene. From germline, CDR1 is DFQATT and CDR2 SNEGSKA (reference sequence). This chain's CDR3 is CSASPGLAGSAQYF. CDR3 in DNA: TGCAGTGCTAGCCCGGGACTAGCGGGGTCGGCGCAGTATTTT.

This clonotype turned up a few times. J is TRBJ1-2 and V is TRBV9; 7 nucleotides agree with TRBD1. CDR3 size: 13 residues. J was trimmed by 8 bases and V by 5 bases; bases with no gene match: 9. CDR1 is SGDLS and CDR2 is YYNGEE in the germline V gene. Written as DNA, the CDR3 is TGTGCCAGCAGTCTACAGGGGCTGGAAGGCTACACCTTC. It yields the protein CASSLQGLEGYTF.

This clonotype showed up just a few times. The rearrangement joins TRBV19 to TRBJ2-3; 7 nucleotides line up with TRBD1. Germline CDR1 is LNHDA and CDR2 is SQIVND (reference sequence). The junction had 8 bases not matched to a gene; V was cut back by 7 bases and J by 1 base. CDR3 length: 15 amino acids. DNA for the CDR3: TGTGCCAGTACCCCTCACGACAGGGGCACAGATACGCAGTATTTT. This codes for CASTPHDRGTDTQYF.

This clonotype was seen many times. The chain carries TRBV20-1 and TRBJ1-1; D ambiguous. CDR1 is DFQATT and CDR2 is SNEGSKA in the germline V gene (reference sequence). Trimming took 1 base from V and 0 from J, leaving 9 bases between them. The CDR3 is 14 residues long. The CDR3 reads CSARVPGLNTEAFF. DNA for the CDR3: TGCAGTGCTAGAGTCCCAGGCCTGAACACTGAAGCTTTCTTT.

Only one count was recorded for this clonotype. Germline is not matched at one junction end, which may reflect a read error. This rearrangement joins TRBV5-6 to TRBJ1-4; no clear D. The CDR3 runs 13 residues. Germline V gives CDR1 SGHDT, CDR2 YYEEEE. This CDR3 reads CDSNMWTAEKLFF. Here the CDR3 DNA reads TGTGACAGCAACATGTGGACGGCGGAAAAACTGTTTTTT.

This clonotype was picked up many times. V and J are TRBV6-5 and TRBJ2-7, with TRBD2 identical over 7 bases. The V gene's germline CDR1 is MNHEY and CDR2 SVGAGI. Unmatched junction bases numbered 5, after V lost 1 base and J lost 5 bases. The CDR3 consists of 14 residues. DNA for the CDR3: TGTGCCAGCAGTTACTTTGGGGGGAGGGACGAGCAGTACTTC. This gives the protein CASSYFGGRDEQYF.

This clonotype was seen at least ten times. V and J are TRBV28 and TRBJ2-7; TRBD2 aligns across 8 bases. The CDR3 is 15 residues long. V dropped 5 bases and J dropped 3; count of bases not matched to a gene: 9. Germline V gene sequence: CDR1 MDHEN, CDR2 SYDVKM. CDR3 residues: CASSTAQAGVYEQYF. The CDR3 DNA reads TGTGCCAGCAGTACCGCGCAAGCGGGGGTCTACGAGCAGTACTTC.

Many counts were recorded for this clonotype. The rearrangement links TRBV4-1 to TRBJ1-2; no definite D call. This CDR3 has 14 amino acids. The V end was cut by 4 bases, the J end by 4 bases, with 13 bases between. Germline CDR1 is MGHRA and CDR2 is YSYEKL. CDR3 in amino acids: CASSLDGASYGYTF. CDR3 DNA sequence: TGCGCCAGCAGCCTCGACGGCGCCTCCTATGGCTACACCTTC.

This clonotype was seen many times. The CDR3 loop is CSATRLARTPYNEQFF. The CDR3 DNA reads TGCAGTGCTACCCGACTAGCACGTACCCCCTACAATGAGCAGTTCTTC. This chain connects TRBV20-1 to TRBJ2-1; 7 positions match TRBD2. CDR1 DFQATT and CDR2 SNEGSKA come from the germline V gene (reference sequence). The CDR3 sequence is 16 residues long. Losses at the gene ends were 4 bases for V and 2 bases for J; bases not matched to a gene: 11.

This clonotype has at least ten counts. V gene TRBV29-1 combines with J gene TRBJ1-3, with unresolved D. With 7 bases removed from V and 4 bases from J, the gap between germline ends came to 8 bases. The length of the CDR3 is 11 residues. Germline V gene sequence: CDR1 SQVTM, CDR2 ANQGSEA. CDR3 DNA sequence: TGCAGCGGAGTACTGGGAAACACCATATATTTT. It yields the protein CSGVLGNTIYF.

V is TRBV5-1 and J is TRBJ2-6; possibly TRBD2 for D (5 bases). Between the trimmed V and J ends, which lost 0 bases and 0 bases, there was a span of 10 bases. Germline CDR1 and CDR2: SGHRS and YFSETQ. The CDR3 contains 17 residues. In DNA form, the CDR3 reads TGCGCCAGCAGCTTGGGGTACCTAGCCTCTGGGGCCAACGTCCTGACTTTC. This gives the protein CASSLGYLASGANVLTF.

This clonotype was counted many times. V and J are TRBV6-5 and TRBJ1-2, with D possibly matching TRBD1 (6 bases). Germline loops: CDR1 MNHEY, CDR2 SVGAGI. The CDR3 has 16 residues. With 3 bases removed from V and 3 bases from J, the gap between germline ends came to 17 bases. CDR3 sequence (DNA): TGTGCCAGCAGTTATACCCCCCCGGACAGCTACTATGGCTACACCTTC. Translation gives CASSYTPPDSYYGYTF.

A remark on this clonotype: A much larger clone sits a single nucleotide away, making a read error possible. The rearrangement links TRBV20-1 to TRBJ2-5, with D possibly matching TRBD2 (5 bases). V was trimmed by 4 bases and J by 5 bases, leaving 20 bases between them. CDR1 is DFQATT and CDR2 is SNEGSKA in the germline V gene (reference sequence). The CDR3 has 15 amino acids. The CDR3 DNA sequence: TGCAGTGCTATCAAGGAGGTCGCTTCTCAGGAGACCCAGTACTTC. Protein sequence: CSAIKEVASQETQYF.

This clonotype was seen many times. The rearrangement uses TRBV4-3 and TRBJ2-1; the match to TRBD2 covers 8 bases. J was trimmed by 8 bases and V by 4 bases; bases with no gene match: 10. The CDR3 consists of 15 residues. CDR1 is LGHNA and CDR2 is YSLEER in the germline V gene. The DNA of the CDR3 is TGCGCCAGCAGCCTCCAAGCTCCGGGGGGGGATGAGCAGTTCTTC. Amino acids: CASSLQAPGGDEQFF.

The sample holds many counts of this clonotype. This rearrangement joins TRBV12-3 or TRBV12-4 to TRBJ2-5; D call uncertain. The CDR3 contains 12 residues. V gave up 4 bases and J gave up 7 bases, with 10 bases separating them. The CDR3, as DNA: TGTGCCAGCAGTTACCAGCGCGGGACCCAGTACTTC. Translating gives CASSYQRGTQYF.